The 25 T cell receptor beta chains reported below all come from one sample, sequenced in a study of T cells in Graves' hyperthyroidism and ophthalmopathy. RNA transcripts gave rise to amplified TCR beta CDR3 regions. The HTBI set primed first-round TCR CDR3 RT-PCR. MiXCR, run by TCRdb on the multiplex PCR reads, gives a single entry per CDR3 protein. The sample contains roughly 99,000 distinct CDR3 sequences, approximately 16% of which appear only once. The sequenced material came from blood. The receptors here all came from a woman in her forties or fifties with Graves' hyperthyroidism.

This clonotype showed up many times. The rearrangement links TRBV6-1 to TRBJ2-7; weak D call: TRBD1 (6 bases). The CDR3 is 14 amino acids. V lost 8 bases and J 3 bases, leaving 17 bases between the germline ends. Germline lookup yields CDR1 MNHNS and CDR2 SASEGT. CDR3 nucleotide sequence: TGTGCCAGCTCCCCCCGGGACACAAACTACGAGCAGTACTTC. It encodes CASSPRDTNYEQYF.

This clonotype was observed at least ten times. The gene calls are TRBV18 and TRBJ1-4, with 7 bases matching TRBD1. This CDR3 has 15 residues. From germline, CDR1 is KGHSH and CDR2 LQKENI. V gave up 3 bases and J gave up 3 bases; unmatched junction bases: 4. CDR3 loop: CASSPAGTANEKLFF. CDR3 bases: TGTGCCAGCTCACCGGCAGGGACAGCTAATGAAAAACTGTTTTTT.

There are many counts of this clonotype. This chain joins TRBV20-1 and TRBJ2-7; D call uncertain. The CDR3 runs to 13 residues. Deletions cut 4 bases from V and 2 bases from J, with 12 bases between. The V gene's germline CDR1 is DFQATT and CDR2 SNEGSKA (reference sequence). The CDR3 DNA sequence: TGCAGTGCTACCGACATATCCGCCTACGAGCAGTACTTC. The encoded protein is CSATDISAYEQYF.

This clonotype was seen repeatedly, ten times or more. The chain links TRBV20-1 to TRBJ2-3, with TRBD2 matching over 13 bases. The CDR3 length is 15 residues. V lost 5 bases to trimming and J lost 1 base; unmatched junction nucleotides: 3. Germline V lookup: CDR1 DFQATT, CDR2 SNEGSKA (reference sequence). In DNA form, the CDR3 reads TGCAGTGCTTGGACTAGCGGGAGAGGCACAGATACGCAGTATTTT. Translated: CSAWTSGRGTDTQYF.

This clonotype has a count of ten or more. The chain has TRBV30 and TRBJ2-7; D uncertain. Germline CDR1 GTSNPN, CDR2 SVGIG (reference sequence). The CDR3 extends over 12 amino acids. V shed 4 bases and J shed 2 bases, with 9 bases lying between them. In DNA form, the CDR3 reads TGTGCCTGGATGCAGGACGCCTACGAGCAGTACTTC. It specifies CAWMQDAYEQYF.

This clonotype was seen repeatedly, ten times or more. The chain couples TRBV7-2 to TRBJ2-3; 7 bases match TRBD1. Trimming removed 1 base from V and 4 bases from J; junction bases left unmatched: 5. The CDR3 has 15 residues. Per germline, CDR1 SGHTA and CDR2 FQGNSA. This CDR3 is CASSLDQGQPDTQYF. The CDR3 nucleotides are TGTGCCAGCAGCTTAGACCAGGGACAGCCAGATACGCAGTATTTT.

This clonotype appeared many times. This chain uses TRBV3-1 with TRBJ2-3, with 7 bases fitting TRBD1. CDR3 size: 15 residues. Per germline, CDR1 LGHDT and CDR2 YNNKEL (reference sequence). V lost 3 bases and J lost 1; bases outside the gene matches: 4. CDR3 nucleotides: TGTGCCAGCAGCCAGGCAGGGGGACGCACAGATACGCAGTATTTT. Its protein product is CASSQAGGRTDTQYF.

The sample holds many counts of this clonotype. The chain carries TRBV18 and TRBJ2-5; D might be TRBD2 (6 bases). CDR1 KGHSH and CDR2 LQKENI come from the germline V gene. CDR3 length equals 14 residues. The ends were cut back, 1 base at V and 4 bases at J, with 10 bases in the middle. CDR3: CASSPLRGGETQYF. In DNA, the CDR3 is TGTGCCAGCTCACCACTGAGGGGAGGAGAGACCCAGTACTTC.

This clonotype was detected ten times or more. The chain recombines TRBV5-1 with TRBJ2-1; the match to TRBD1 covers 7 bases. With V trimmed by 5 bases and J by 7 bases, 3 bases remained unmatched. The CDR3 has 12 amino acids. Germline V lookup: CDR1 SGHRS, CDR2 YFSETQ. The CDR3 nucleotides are TGCGCCAGCAGGACACAGGGGAATGAGCAGTTCTTC. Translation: CASRTQGNEQFF.

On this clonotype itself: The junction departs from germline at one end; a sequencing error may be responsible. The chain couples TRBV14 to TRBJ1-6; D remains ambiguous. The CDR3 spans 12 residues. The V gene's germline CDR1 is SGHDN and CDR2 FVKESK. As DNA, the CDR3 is TGTGCCGGCAGCCAAGAATGGTCACCCCTCCACTTT. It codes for CAGSQEWSPLHF. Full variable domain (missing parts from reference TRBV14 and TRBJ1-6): EAGVTQFPSHSVIEKGQTVTLRCDPISGHDNLYWYRRVMGKEIKFLLHFVKESKQDESGMPNNRFLAERTGGTYSTLKVQPAELEDSGVYFCAGSQEWSPLHFGNGTRLTVT.

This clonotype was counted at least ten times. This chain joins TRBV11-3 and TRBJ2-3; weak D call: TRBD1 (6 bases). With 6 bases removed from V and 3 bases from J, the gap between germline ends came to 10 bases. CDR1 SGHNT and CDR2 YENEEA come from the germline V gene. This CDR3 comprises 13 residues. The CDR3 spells CASSIRGTDTQYF. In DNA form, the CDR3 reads TGTGCCAGCAGTATCAGGGGAACAGATACGCAGTATTTT. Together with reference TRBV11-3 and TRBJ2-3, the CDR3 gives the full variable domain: EAGVVQSPRYKIIEKKQPVAFWCNPISGHNTLYWYLQNLGQGPELLIRYENEEAVDDSQLPKDRFSAERLKGVDSTLKIQPAELGDSAVYLCASSIRGTDTQYFGPGTRLTVL.

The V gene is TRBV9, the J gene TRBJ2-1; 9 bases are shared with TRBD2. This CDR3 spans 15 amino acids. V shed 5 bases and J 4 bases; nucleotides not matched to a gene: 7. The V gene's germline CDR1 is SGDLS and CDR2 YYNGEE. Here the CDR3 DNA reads TGTGCCAGCAGTCCGGCGGGGGGGGGGTACAATGAGCAGTTCTTC. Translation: CASSPAGGGYNEQFF.

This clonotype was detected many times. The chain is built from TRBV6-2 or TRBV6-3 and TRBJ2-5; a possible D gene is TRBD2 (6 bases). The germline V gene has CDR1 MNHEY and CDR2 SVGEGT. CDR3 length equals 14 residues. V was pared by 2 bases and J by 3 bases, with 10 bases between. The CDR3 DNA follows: TGTGCCAGCAGTTACCCAACGGGAGAAGAGACCCAGTACTTC. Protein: CASSYPTGEETQYF.

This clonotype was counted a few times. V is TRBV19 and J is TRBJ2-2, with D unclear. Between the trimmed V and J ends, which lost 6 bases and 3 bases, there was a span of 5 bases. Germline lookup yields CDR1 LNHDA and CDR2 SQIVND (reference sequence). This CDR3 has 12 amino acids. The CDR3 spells CASRPDTGELFF. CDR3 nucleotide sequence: TGTGCCAGTAGGCCAGACACCGGGGAGCTGTTTTTT.

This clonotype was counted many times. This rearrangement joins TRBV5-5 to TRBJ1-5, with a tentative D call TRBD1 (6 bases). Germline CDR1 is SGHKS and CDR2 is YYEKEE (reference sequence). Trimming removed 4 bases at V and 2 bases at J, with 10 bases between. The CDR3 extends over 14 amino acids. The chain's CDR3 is CASSMRGGNQPQHF. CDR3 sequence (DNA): TGTGCCAGCAGCATGAGGGGGGGCAATCAGCCCCAGCATTTT.

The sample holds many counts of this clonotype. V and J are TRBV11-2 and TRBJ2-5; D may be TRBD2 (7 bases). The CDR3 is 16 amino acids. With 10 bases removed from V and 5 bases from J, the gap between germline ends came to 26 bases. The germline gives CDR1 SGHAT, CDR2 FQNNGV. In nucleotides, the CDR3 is TGTGCCACTTCCTTTGGGGTGCGGGGGCGTCGGGAGACCCAGTACTTC. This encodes CATSFGVRGRRETQYF.

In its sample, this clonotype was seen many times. The CDR3 DNA reads as TGTGCCAGCAGTGCGGGACTGCCAGACCTCTACGAGCAGTACTTC. This translates into CASSAGLPDLYEQYF. The rearrangement uses TRBV12-3 or TRBV12-4 and TRBJ2-7; a possible D gene is TRBD2 (6 bases). Trimming removed 5 bases at V and 3 bases at J, with 17 bases between. This CDR3 has 15 amino acids.

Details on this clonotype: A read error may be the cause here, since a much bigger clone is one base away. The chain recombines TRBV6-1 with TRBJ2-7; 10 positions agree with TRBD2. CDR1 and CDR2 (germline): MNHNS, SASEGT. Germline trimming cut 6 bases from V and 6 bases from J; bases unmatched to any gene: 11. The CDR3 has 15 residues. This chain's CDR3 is CASSPGASGRSEQYF. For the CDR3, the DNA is TGTGCCAGCAGCCCCGGGGCTAGCGGGAGATCCGAGCAGTACTTC.

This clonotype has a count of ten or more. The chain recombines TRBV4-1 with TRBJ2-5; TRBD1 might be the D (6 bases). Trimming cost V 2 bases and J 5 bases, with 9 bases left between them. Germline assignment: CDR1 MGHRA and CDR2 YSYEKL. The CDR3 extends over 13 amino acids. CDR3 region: CASSQHRVETQYF. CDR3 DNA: TGCGCCAGCAGCCAACACAGGGTTGAGACCCAGTACTTC.

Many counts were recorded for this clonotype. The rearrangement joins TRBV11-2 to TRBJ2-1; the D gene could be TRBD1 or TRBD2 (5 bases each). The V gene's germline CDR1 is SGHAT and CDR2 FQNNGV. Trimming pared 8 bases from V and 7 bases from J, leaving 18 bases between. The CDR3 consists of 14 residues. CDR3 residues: CASELRGVRNEQFF. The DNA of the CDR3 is TGTGCCAGCGAGCTCCGGGGCGTTCGAAATGAGCAGTTCTTC.

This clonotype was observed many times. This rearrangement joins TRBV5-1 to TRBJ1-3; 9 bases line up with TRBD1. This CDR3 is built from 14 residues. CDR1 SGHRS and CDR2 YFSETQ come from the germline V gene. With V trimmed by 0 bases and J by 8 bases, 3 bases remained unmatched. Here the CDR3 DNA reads TGCGCCAGCAGCTTGGGACAGGGGGAGTACACCATATATTTT. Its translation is CASSLGQGEYTIYF.

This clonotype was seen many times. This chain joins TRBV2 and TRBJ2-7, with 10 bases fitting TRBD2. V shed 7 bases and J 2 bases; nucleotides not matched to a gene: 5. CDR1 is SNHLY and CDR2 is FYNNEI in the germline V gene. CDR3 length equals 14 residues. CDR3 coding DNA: TGTGCCAGCACTTGGACTAGCGGCGCCTACGAGCAGTACTTC. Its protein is CASTWTSGAYEQYF. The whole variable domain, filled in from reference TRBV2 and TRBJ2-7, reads EPEVTQTPSHQVTQMGQEVILRCVPISNHLYFYWYRQILGQKVEFLVSFYNNEISEKSEIFDDQFSVERPDGSNFTLKIRSTKLEDSAMYFCASTWTSGAYEQYFGPGTRLTVT.

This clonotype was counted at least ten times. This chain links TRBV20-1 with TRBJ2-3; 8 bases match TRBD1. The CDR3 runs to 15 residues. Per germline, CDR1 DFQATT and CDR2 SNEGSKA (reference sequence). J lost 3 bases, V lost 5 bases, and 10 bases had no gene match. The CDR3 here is CSAGARTGLTDTQYF. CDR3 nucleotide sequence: TGCAGTGCTGGAGCTCGGACAGGGCTTACAGATACGCAGTATTTT.

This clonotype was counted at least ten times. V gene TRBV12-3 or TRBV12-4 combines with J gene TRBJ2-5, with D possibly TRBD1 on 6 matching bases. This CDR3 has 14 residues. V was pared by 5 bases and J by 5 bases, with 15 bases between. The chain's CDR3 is CASSLPGAAETQYF. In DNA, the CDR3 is TGTGCCAGCAGTCTTCCAGGGGCCGCGGAGACCCAGTACTTC.

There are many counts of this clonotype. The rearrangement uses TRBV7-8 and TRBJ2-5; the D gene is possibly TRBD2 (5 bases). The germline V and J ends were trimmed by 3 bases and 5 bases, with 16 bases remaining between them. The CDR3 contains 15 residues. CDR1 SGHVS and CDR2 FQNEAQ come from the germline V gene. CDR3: CASSFGRPPGETQYF. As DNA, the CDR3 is TGTGCCAGCAGCTTCGGCAGACCCCCGGGGGAGACCCAGTACTTC.